These T cell receptor beta chains were read from a single sample in a study of blood T cell repertoires in COVID-19. Produced via immunoSEQ multiplex PCR; TCRdb's table is partial and in-frame only. This sample has about 180,000 clones, with about 86% found just once. Sequenced input: peripheral blood. The receptors stem from a middle-aged man with active or convalescent COVID-19. Both conserved end residues are part of each CDR3. D genes are given only for firm matches. The listing skips clone size in some rows; elsewhere it reads once, few, many or a size class.

size | J | D | V | CDR3 | DNA
- | TRBJ2-1 | TRBD2 | TRBV5-5 | CASSPSLAGVDHEQFF | TGTGCCAGCAGTCCCTCCCTAGCGGGGGTGGACCATGAGCAGTTCTTC
- | TRBJ2-5 | TRBD2 | TRBV5-6 | CASSIPTSGGALQYF | TGTGCCAGCAGCATCCCGACTAGCGGGGGGGCCCTCCAGTACTTC
- | TRBJ2-3 | - | TRBV5-4 | CASSLNRGAATDTQYF | TGTGCCAGCAGCTTGAACCGGGGGGCGGCTACAGATACGCAGTATTTT
- | TRBJ1-2 | - | TRBV19 | CASSISSGLGNYGYTF | TGTGCCAGTAGTATTTCTTCAGGGTTGGGGAACTATGGCTACACCTTC
- | TRBJ2-5 | TRBD2 | TRBV2 | CASTPGRLAGVETKYF | TGTGCCAGCACCCCCGGGAGGCTAGCGGGAGTGGAGACCAAGTACTTC
- | TRBJ2-5 | TRBD2 | TRBV5-1 | CASSGGGASQETQYF | TGCGCCAGCAGCGGCGGGGGGGCCTCCCAAGAGACCCAGTACTTC
few | TRBJ1-1 | TRBD1 | TRBV29-1 | CSAGTGNAAFF | TGCAGCGCCGGGACAGGGAATGCAGCTTTCTTT
- | TRBJ1-2 | TRBD1 | TRBV30 | CAWSRDSLYGYTF | TGTGCCTGGAGTCGGGACAGTCTCTATGGCTACACCTTC
- | TRBJ2-3 | - | TRBV18 | CASSPFSGKTPDTQYF | TGTGCCAGCTCGCCCTTCTCGGGAAAGACCCCAGATACGCAGTATTTT
- | TRBJ2-1 | TRBD1 | TRBV6-6 | CASSSGQSSYNEQFF | TGTGCCAGCAGTTCGGGACAGAGCTCCTACAATGAGCAGTTCTTC
few | TRBJ2-3 | TRBD2 | TRBV3-1/TRBV3-2 | CASSQEWTSGRTDTQYF | TGTGCCAGCAGCCAAGAATGGACTAGCGGGCGTACAGATACGCAGTATTTT
- | TRBJ1-2 | TRBD1 | TRBV12-3/TRBV12-4 | CASSRGQVHRYTF | TGTGCCAGCAGTAGAGGACAGGTCCACCGCTACACCTTC
- | TRBJ1-4 | - | TRBV30 | CAWSVTAVPTNEKLFF | TGTGCCTGGTCGGTGACTGCCGTCCCAACTAATGAAAAACTGTTTTTT
- | TRBJ2-5 | - | TRBV28 | CASRTGQGGTEYF | TGTGCCAGCAGAACGGGACAAGGGGGGACAGAGTACTTC
once | TRBJ2-7 | TRBD1 | TRBV7-6 | CASSRNNRGPGEQYF | TGTGCCAGCAGCCGTAATAACAGGGGGCCGGGCGAGCAGTACTTC
- | TRBJ2-5 | TRBD1 | TRBV2 | CASSGAEGTGDRTQYF | TGTGCCAGCAGTGGGGCAGAAGGGACAGGGGATAGGACCCAGTACTTC
- | TRBJ2-1 | - | TRBV10-3 | CAISELGGTSRNEQFF | TGTGCCATCAGTGAGTTAGGCGGGACCTCTAGGAATGAGCAGTTCTTC
- | TRBJ1-2 | - | TRBV5-6 | CASSLRQATYTF | TGTGCCAGCAGCTTAAGACAGGCTACCTACACCTTC
- | TRBJ1-2 | - | TRBV6-1 | CASSEDGGAYGYTF | TGTGCCAGCAGTGAAGACGGCGGCGCCTATGGCTACACCTTC
- | TRBJ1-1 | - | TRBV5-4 | CASSEGAWEFSEAFF | TGTGCCAGCAGCGAAGGCGCTTGGGAGTTTTCGGAAGCTTTCTTT
- | TRBJ2-1 | TRBD2 | TRBV3-1/TRBV3-2 | CASSLRGSSYNEQFF | TGTGCCAGCAGCCTGCGGGGGAGCTCCTACAATGAGCAGTTCTTC
- | TRBJ1-1 | - | TRBV9 | CASSGPMNTEAFF | TGTGCCAGCAGCGGGCCCATGAACACTGAAGCTTTCTTT
- | TRBJ1-1 | - | TRBV11-2 | CASSGQRNTEAFF | TGTGCCAGCAGCGGACAGCGCAACACTGAAGCTTTCTTT
- | TRBJ1-1 | TRBD1 | TRBV3-1/TRBV3-2 | CASSQEGQGDEAFF | TGTGCCAGCAGCCAAGAGGGGCAGGGGGATGAAGCTTTCTTT
- | TRBJ2-1 | TRBD2 | TRBV2 | CASSTPGTVGLAGTNEQFF | TGTGCCAGCAGTACCCCCGGGACAGTGGGACTAGCGGGAACTAATGAGCAGTTCTTC
- | TRBJ2-3 | TRBD2 | TRBV7-3 | CASSLGLAGGTQYF | TGTGCCAGCAGCTTGGGACTAGCGGGAGGTACGCAGTATTTT
- | TRBJ2-1 | - | TRBV7-2 | CASSVGLHNEQFF | TGTGCCAGCAGCGTCGGACTACACAATGAGCAGTTCTTC
- | TRBJ1-5 | - | TRBV5-5 | CASSLRTDQPQHF | TGTGCCAGCAGCCTCCGGACAGATCAGCCCCAGCATTTT
- | TRBJ2-1 | TRBD1 | TRBV7-2 | CASSLGTGNEQFF | TGTGCCAGCAGCCTCGGGACAGGGAATGAGCAGTTCTTC
once | TRBJ2-1 | TRBD1 | TRBV15 | CATSRGTGMDNEQFF | TGTGCCACCAGCAGGGGGACAGGGATGGACAATGAGCAGTTCTTC
- | TRBJ1-1 | TRBD1 | TRBV28 | CASRGWTGDVEAFF | TGTGCCAGCAGGGGATGGACAGGCGACGTTGAAGCTTTCTTT
- | TRBJ1-5 | - | TRBV2 | CASSLEVYSNQPQHF | TGTGCCAGCAGCCTAGAAGTATATAGCAATCAGCCCCAGCATTTT
- | TRBJ2-1 | - | TRBV5-4 | CASSFGQQNEQFF | TGTGCCAGCAGCTTTGGACAGCAAAATGAGCAGTTCTTC
- | TRBJ1-5 | - | TRBV19 | CASSLIGGYSNQPQHF | TGTGCCAGTAGTCTAATCGGGGGTTATAGCAATCAGCCCCAGCATTTT
- | TRBJ1-1 | - | TRBV6-5 | CASSRGDRKNTEAFF | TGTGCCAGCAGTCGAGGAGACAGAAAGAACACTGAAGCTTTCTTT
- | TRBJ2-2 | TRBD1 | TRBV6-8 | CASSPGTGRNTGELFF | TGTGCCAGCAGTCCGGGGACAGGTCGTAACACCGGGGAGCTGTTTTTT
- | TRBJ1-6 | TRBD1 | TRBV7-2 | CASSLTGGSYNSPLHF | TGTGCCAGCAGCTTAACAGGGGGCTCCTATAATTCACCCCTCCACTTT